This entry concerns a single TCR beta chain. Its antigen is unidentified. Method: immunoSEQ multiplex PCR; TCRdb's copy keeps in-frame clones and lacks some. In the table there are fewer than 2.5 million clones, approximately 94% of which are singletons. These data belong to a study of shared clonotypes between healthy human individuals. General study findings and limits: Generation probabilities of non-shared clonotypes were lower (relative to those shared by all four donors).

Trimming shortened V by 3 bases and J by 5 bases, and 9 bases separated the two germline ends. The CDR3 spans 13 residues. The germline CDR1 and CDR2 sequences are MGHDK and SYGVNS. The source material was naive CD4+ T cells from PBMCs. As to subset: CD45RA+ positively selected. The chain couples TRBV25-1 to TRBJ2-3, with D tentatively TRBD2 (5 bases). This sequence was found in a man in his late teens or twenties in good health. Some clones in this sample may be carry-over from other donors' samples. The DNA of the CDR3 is TGTGCCAGCAGTGACGGGATGGGAGATACGCAGTATTTT. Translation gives CASSDGMGDTQYF.